The rows below give T cell receptor beta chains drawn from one sample of a study of regulatory T cells in long-lasting Graves disease. TCRdb itself ran the multiplex PCR reads through MiXCR, one entry per CDR3 protein. Seen here are under 450,000 distinct CDR3 sequences, less than 30% observed once, and the top ten hold 25% to 30%. The sample consisted of peripheral blood mononuclear cells (PBMCs), taken when the disease was refractory, from a patient treated with antithyroid drugs. All receptors derive from a woman aged 40 to 50 with Graves disease. Each CDR3 is given with its conserved first and last residue. The order of the fields is clone size, J gene, V gene, D gene, CDR3 DNA, CDR3 protein. The D gene is left open where the match is weak. For some rows the clone size is stated as once, few or many, or as a class when expanded; others skip it.

>NA|TRBJ1-5|TRBV5-1|TRBD1
TGCGCCAGCAGCCCGGGACAGGGCCTACAGCCCCAGCATTTT
CASSPGQGLQPQHF
>NA|TRBJ2-7|TRBV19|TRBD1
TGTGCCAGTACCGACAGGGTGGGACCCTACGAGCAGTACTTC
CASTDRVGPYEQYF
>NA|TRBJ1-6|TRBV20-1|NA
TGCAGTGCTAGAGAGTTGAGCTCCTATAATTCACCCCTCCACTTT
CSARELSSYNSPLHF
>NA|TRBJ1-1|TRBV4-1|NA
TGCGCCAGCAGCCAAGAAGAAGGAAGAGGCCGGGCTGAAGCTTTCTTT
CASSQEEGRGRAEAFF
>many|TRBJ2-2|TRBV28|TRBD2
TGTGCCAGCAGCCTTTACCGCGGGAGAGGCGGGGAGCTGTTTTTT
CASSLYRGRGGELFF
>NA|TRBJ2-2|TRBV15|NA
TGTGCCACCGGATTCACCGGGATAATTAACACCGGGGAGCTGTTTTTT
CATGFTGIINTGELFF
>NA|TRBJ2-2|TRBV6-2/TRBV6-3|TRBD1
TGTGCCAGCCGACAGGGGGTCAACGGGGAGCTGTTTTTT
CASRQGVNGELFF
>NA|TRBJ2-4|TRBV9|NA
TGTGCCAGCAGCGTGGCAGGAGGAAACATTCAGTACTTC
CASSVAGGNIQYF
>many|TRBJ1-2|TRBV12-3/TRBV12-4|NA
TGTGCCAGCAGTCGAAGACAGTCCTTTTATGGCTACACCTTC
CASSRRQSFYGYTF
>NA|TRBJ2-4|TRBV7-2|TRBD2
TGTGCCAGCAGCTTAGTCGGGACTAGCGGGAGGCACATTCAGTACTTC
CASSLVGTSGRHIQYF
>many|TRBJ1-5|TRBV6-2/TRBV6-3|NA
TGTGCCACTCGGCCGTTGGGACTTACGGGGCCCCAGCATTTT
CATRPLGLTGPQHF
>NA|TRBJ1-3|TRBV2|NA
TGTGCCAGCAGTGGGTTGGAGGGTAACACCATATATTTT
CASSGLEGNTIYF
>NA|TRBJ2-1|TRBV28|NA
TGTGCCACCTTTACAGCGGCCTTATACAATGAGCAGTTCTTC
CATFTAALYNEQFF
>few|TRBJ1-6|TRBV14|NA
TGTGCCAGCAGCGTTTCTAATTCACCCCTCCACTTT
CASSVSNSPLHF
>many|TRBJ1-5|TRBV28|NA
TGTGCCAGCAACGCCATAACGATGGGGAGCAATCAGCCCCAGCATTTT
CASNAITMGSNQPQHF
>NA|TRBJ2-7|TRBV29-1|NA
TGCAGCGTTGAGACCCCTAGCTCCTACGAGCAGTACTTC
CSVETPSSYEQYF
>many|TRBJ1-5|TRBV7-8|NA
TGTGCCAGCAGCTTAGATTGGGCAGGGTATCAGCCCCAGCATTTT
CASSLDWAGYQPQHF
>NA|TRBJ2-1|TRBV28|TRBD2
TGTGCCAGCAGGCGGTGGACTAGCGGGAGCAATGAGCAGTTCTTC
CASRRWTSGSNEQFF
>NA|TRBJ2-7|TRBV28|TRBD2
TGTGCCAGCAGTCCCCAAGTAGCGGGAGTTCACGAGCAGTACTTC
CASSPQVAGVHEQYF
>NA|TRBJ2-6|TRBV9|NA
TGTGCCAGCAGCCCAAGCCATTGGGACTCTGGGGCCAACGTCCTGACTTTC
CASSPSHWDSGANVLTF
>NA|TRBJ2-2|TRBV7-2|TRBD1
TGTGCCAGCAGCCGGGACAGGGTCAGCGGGGAGCTGTTTTTT
CASSRDRVSGELFF
>many|TRBJ1-1|TRBV6-1|NA
TGTGCCAGCAGTGTATTAGGGTTTATGAACACTGAAGCTTTCTTT
CASSVLGFMNTEAFF
>many|TRBJ2-5|TRBV12-3/TRBV12-4|NA
TGTGCCAGCAGTCTCCGGGACATAGTAGAGACCCAGTACTTC
CASSLRDIVETQYF
>few|TRBJ1-3|TRBV12-3/TRBV12-4|NA
TGTGCCAGCAGCTTAGGTGGGGGCTCTGGAAACACCATATATTTT
CASSLGGGSGNTIYF
>few|TRBJ2-7|TRBV20-1|TRBD2
TGCAGTGCTAAGGGATACGGGACCGAGCGGGGTTACGAGCAGTACTTC
CSAKGYGTERGYEQYF
>many|TRBJ2-7|TRBV28|NA
TGTGCCAGCAGCCCAGGGCTAGTCTACGAGCAGTACTTC
CASSPGLVYEQYF
>few|TRBJ2-7|TRBV3-1|TRBD2
TGTGCCAGCAGCCAAGAATCGCTAGCGGAGACCTACGAGCAGTACTTC
CASSQESLAETYEQYF